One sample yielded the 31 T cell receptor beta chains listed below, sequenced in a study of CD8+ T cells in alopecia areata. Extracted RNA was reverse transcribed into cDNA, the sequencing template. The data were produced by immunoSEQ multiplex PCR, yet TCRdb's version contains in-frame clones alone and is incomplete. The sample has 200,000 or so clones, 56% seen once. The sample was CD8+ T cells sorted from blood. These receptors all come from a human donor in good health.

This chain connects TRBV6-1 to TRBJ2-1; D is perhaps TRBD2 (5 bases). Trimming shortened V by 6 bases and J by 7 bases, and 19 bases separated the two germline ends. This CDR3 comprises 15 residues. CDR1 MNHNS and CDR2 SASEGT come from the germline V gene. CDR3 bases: TGTGCCAGCAGGCATGCCCTCCGGGGTGAGAATGAGCAGTTCTTC. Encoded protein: CASRHALRGENEQFF.

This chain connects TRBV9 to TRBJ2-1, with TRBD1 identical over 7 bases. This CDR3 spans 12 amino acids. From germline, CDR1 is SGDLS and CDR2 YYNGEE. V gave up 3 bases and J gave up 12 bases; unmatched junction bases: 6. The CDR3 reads CASSGTGQGQFF. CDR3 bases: TGTGCCAGCAGCGGGACAGGCCAGGGGCAGTTCTTC.

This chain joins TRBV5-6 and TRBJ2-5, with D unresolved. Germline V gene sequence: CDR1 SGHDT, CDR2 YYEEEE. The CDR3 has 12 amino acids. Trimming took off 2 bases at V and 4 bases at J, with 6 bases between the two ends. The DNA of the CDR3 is TGTGCCAGCAGCTTATGGGGAGAGACCCAGTACTTC. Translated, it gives CASSLWGETQYF.

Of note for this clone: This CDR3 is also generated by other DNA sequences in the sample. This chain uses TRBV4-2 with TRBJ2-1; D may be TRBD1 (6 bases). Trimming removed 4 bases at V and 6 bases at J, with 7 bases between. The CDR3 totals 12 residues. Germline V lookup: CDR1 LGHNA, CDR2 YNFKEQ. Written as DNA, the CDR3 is TGTGCCAGCAGCCTCAGGGGCAATGAGCAGTTCTTC. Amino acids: CASSLRGNEQFF.

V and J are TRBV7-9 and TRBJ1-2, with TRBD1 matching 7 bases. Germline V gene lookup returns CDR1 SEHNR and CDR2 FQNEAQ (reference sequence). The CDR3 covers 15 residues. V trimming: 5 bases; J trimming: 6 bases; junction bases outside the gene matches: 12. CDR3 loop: CASSPIGGGFDGYTF. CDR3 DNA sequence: TGTGCCAGCAGCCCGATTGGAGGGGGCTTCGATGGCTACACCTTC.

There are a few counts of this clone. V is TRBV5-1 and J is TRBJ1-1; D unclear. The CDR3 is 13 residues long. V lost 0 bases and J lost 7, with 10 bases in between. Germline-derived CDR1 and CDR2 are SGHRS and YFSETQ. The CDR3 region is CASSLGAAYEAFF. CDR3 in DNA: TGCGCCAGCAGCTTGGGGGCAGCCTATGAAGCTTTCTTT.

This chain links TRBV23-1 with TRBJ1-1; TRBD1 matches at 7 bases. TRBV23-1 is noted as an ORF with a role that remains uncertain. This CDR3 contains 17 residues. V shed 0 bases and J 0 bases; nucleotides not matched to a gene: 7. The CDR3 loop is CASSQSHLTGMNTEAFF. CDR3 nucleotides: TGCGCCAGCAGTCAATCCCACTTGACAGGGATGAACACTGAAGCTTTCTTT.

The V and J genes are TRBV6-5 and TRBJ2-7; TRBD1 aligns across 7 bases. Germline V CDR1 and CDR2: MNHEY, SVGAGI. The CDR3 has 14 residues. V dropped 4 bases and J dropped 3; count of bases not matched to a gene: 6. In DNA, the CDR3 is TGTGCCAGCAGTTCAGGGGACAGTAGCTACGAGCAGTACTTC. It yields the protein CASSSGDSSYEQYF.

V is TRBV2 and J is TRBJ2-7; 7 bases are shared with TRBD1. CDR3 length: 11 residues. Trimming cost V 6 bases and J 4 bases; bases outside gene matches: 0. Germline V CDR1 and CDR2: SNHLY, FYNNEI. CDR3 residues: CASRTGYEQYF. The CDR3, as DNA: TGTGCCAGCAGGACAGGGTACGAGCAGTACTTC.

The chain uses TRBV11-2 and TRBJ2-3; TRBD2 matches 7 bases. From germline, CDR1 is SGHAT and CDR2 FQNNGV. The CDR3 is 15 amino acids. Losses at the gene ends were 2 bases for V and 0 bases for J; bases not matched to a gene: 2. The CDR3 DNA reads TGTGCCAGCAGCTTAACCGGGGGGAGCACAGATACGCAGTATTTT. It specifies CASSLTGGSTDTQYF.

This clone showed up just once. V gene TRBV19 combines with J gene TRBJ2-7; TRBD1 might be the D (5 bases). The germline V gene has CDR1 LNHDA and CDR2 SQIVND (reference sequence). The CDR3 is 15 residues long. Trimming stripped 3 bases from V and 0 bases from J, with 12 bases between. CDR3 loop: CASSMGQGLSYEQYF. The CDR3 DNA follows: TGTGCCAGTAGTATGGGGCAGGGTCTCTCCTACGAGCAGTACTTC.

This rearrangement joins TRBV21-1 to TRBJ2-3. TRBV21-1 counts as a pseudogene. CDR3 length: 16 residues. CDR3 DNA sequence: TGTGCCAGCGAGCAGCACGGGCGCCTTAGCACAGATACGCAGTATTTT. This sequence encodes CASEQHGRLSTDTQYF.

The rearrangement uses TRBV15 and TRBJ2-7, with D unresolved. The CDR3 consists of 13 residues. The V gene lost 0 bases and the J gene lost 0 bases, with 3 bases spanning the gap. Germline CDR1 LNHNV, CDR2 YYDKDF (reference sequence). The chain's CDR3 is CATSRESSYEQYF. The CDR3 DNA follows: TGTGCCACCAGCAGAGAAAGCTCCTACGAGCAGTACTTC.

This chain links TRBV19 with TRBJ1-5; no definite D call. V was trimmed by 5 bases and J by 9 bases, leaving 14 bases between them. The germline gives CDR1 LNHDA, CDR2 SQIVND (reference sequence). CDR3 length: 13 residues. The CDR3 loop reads CASSSTTGRPQHF. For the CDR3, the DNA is TGTGCCAGTAGTTCTACCACCGGGAGGCCCCAGCATTTT.

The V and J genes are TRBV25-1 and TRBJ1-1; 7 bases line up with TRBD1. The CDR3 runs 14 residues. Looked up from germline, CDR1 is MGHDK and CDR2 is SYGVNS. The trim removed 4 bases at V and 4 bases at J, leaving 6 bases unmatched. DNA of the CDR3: TGTGCCAGCAGTGTAACAGGGGCTAGCACTGAAGCTTTCTTT. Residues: CASSVTGASTEAFF.

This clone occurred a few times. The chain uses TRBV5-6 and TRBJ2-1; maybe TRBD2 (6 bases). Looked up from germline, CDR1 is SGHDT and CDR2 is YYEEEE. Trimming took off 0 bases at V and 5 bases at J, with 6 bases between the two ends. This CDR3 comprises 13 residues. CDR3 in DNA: TGTGCCAGCAGCTTGGGGACTAACAATGAGCAGTTCTTC. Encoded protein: CASSLGTNNEQFF.

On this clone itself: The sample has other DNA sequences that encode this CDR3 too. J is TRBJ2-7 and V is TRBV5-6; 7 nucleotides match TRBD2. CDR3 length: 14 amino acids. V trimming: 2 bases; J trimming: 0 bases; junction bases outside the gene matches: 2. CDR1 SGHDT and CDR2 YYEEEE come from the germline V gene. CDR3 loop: CASSLAGSSYEQYF. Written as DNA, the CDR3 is TGTGCCAGCAGCTTAGCGGGGAGCTCCTACGAGCAGTACTTC.

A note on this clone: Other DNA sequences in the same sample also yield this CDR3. CDR3 loop: CASSLAVNTEAFF. In DNA, the CDR3 is TGCGCCAGCAGCTTAGCAGTGAACACTGAAGCTTTCTTT. This sequence joins TRBV5-1 and TRBJ1-1, with D uncertain. This CDR3 spans 13 amino acids. V was clipped by 2 bases and J by 0 bases, with 5 bases between them. Per germline, CDR1 SGHRS and CDR2 YFSETQ.

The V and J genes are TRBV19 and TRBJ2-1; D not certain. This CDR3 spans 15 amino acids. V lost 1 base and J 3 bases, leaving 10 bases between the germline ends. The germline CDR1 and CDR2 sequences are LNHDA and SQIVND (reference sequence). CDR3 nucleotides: TGTGCCAGTAGTATAGCCCAGACTGGCTACAATGAGCAGTTCTTC. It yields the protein CASSIAQTGYNEQFF.

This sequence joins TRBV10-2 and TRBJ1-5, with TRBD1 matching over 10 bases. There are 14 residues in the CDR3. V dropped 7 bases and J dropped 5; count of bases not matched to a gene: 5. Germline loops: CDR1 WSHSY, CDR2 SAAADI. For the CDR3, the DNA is TGCGCCAGCACCGGGGACAGGGGTTATCAGCCCCAGCATTTT. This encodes CASTGDRGYQPQHF.

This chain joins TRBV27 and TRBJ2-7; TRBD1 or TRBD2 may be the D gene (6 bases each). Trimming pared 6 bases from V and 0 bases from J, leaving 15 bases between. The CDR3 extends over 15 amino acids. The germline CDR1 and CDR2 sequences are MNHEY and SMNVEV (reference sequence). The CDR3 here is CASRDGGSSSYEQYF. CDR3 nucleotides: TGTGCCAGCAGGGACGGGGGCTCTAGCTCCTACGAGCAGTACTTC.

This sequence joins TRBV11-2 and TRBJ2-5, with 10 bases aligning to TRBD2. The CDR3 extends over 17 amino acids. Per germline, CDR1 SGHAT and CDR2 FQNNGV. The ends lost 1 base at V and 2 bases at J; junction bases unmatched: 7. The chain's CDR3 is CASSLVLAGENQETQYF. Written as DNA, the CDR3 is TGTGCCAGCAGCTTAGTTCTAGCGGGGGAAAATCAAGAGACCCAGTACTTC.

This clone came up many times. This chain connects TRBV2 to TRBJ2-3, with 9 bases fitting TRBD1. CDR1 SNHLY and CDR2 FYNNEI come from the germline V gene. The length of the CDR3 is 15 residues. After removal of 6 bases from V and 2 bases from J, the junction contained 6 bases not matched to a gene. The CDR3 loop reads CASRMGQGHTDTQYF. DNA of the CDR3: TGTGCCAGCAGGATGGGACAGGGTCACACAGATACGCAGTATTTT.

The DNA of the CDR3 is TGCAGCGTTGAAGGGCCCCAGGGAGAGACCCAGTACTTC. It codes for CSVEGPQGETQYF. The rearrangement links TRBV29-1 to TRBJ2-5; the D gene is possibly TRBD1 (5 bases). Germline CDR1 reads SQVTM; CDR2 reads ANQGSEA. The CDR3 is made up of 13 amino acids. Trimming cost V 1 base and J 4 bases, with 10 bases left between them.

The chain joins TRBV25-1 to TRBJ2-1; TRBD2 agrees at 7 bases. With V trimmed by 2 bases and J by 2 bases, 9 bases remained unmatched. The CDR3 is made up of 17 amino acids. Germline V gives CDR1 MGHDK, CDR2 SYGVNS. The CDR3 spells CASSETGGRATYNEQFF. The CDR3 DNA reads TGTGCCAGCAGTGAAACAGGTGGGAGGGCCACCTACAATGAGCAGTTCTTC.

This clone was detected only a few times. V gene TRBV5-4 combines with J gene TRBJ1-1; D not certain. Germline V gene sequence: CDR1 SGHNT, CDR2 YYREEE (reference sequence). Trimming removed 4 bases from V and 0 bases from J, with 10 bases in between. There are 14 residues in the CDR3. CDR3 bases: TGTGCCAGCAGCCCCCCGCAGATGAACACTGAAGCTTTCTTT. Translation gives CASSPPQMNTEAFF.

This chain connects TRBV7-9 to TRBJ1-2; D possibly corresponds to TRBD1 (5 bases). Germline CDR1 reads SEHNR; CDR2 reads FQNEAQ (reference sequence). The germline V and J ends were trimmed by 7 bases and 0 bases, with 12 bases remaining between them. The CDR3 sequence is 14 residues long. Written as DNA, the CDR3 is TGTGCCAGCACCCCCGAGGGGTCTAACTATGGCTACACCTTC. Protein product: CASTPEGSNYGYTF.

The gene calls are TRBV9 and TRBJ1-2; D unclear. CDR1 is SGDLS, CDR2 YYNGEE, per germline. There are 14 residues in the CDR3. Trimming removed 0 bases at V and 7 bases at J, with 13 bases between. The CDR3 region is CASSVEVNAFGYTF. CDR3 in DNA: TGTGCCAGCAGCGTAGAGGTGAACGCCTTTGGCTACACCTTC.

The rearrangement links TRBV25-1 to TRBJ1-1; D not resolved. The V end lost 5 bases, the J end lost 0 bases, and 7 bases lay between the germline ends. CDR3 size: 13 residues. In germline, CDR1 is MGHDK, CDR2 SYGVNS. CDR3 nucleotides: TGTGCCAGCAGTCTGAGCCTGAACACTGAAGCTTTCTTT. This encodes CASSLSLNTEAFF. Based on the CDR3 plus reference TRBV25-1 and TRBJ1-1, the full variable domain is EADIYQTPRYLVIGTGKKITLECSQTMGHDKMYWYQQDPGMELHLIHYSYGVNSTEKGDLSSESTVSRIRTEHFPLTLESARPSHTSQYLCASSLSLNTEAFFGQGTRLTVV.

The CDR3 bases are TGTGCCAGCAGCTCCGAGGCAGAGATGAACACTGAAGCTTTCTTT. Protein: CASSSEAEMNTEAFF. The chain is built from TRBV5-6 and TRBJ1-1; D remains unclear. In germline, CDR1 is SGHDT, CDR2 YYEEEE. V was trimmed by 3 bases and J by 0 bases, leaving 12 bases between them. The CDR3 length is 15 residues.

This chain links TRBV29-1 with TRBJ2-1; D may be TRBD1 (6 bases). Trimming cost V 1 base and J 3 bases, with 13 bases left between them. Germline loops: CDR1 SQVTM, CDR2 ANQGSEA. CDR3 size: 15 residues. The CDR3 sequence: CSVEAGRGGYNEQFF. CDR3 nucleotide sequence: TGCAGCGTTGAAGCCGGCAGGGGCGGCTACAATGAGCAGTTCTTC.